These 26 T cell receptor beta chains share one sample of origin, sequenced in a study of PD-1 blockade in classical Hodgkin lymphoma. As to time point: newly diagnosed, previously untreated cHL patient sample. Thawed PBMCs underwent magnetic negative selection to yield purified CD4+ T cells. Profiling relied on immunoSEQ multiplex PCR, and the TCRdb table lists in-frame clones only, not all of them. The profile shows fewer than 40,000 clones, 75% to 90% of them singletons. The sequenced material came from CD4+ T cells from blood. These receptors all come from a human donor with classical Hodgkin lymphoma.

This sequence joins TRBV19 and TRBJ1-2; D is uncertain. V lost 1 base to trimming and J lost 4 bases, with 7 bases between them. Germline V gives CDR1 LNHDA, CDR2 SQIVND (reference sequence). The CDR3 spans 13 residues. This chain's CDR3 is CASSIGVGYGYTF. For the CDR3, the DNA is TGTGCCAGTAGTATAGGGGTCGGCTATGGCTACACCTTC.

The rearrangement links TRBV18 to TRBJ2-3; TRBD2 matches 10 bases. The J segment lost 1 base and the V segment lost 0 bases, leaving 4 bases of the junction unmatched. The CDR3 runs 17 residues. The germline V gene encodes CDR1 KGHSH and CDR2 LQKENI. DNA for the CDR3: TGTGCCAGCTCACCACCGTTGAGCGGGGGGGGCACAGATACGCAGTATTTT. It codes for CASSPPLSGGGTDTQYF.

The rearrangement links TRBV19 to TRBJ1-4; D is possibly TRBD1 (6 bases). Trimming pared 5 bases from V and 8 bases from J, leaving 21 bases between. The CDR3 consists of 16 residues. The germline CDR1 and CDR2 sequences are LNHDA and SQIVND (reference sequence). DNA for the CDR3: TGTGCCAGTAGTGTAAGGGGGGACACCTTCGGGGAAAAACTGTTTTTT. As protein: CASSVRGDTFGEKLFF.

This chain's CDR3 is CASSKGVSRRWNTEAFF. The CDR3 coding sequence is TGTGCCAGCAGCAAAGGGGTATCGAGGCGGTGGAACACTGAAGCTTTCTTT. The rearrangement links TRBV21-1 to TRBJ1-1. TRBV21-1 is assigned pseudogene status. This CDR3 has 17 residues.

CDR3 bases: TGTGCCAGCAGTTCAGGGAGCTGGCTCTCCTACGAGCAGTACTTC. Amino acid sequence: CASSSGSWLSYEQYF. This chain uses TRBV6-5 with TRBJ2-7; D is possibly TRBD1 or TRBD2 (5 bases each). Germline values: CDR1 MNHEY, CDR2 SVGAGI. This CDR3 has 15 residues. Deletions cut 4 bases from V and 0 bases from J, with 13 bases between.

The chain couples TRBV4-1 to TRBJ2-3, with 12 bases identical to TRBD2. The CDR3 is 19 amino acids. CDR1 is MGHRA, CDR2 YSYEKL, per germline. J gave up 2 bases and V 4 bases, and 13 bases lay outside the gene matches. The CDR3 DNA reads TGCGCCAGCAGCCCACTAGCGGGGGGAAGGGTGGGACACACAGATACGCAGTATTTT. Protein: CASSPLAGGRVGHTDTQYF.

The chain carries TRBV18 and TRBJ1-2; TRBD1 agrees at 10 bases. With 4 bases clipped from V and 4 bases from J, the junction kept 9 bases outside the gene matches. The germline gives CDR1 KGHSH, CDR2 LQKENI. The CDR3 runs to 16 residues. DNA for the CDR3: TGTGCCAGCTCACTGACCTCGACAGGGGGCCTCTATGGCTACACCTTC. The encoded protein is CASSLTSTGGLYGYTF.

The rearrangement uses TRBV4-1 and TRBJ1-1, with D perhaps TRBD1 (5 bases). V was cut by 0 bases and J by 2 bases, with 16 bases left in between. In germline, CDR1 is MGHRA, CDR2 YSYEKL. The CDR3 sequence is 17 residues long. Here the CDR3 reads CASSQDPGGTYNTEAFF. The CDR3 DNA reads TGCGCCAGCAGCCAAGATCCCGGCGGGACTTATAACACTGAAGCTTTCTTT.

About this clone itself: The sample has other DNA sequences that encode this CDR3 too. The V gene is TRBV30, the J gene TRBJ2-5, with a possible D match to TRBD2 (5 bases). Looked up from germline, CDR1 is GTSNPN and CDR2 is SVGIG (reference sequence). Trimming stripped 0 bases from V and 4 bases from J, with 6 bases between. This CDR3 has 12 residues. The CDR3 sequence is CAWSVLGETQYF. The CDR3 DNA reads as TGTGCCTGGAGTGTACTAGGAGAGACCCAGTACTTC.

The chain joins TRBV2 to TRBJ1-3; TRBD1 matches at 7 bases. Germline CDR1 and CDR2: SNHLY and FYNNEI. The junction had 7 bases not matched to a gene; V was cut back by 6 bases and J by 2 bases. CDR3 size: 15 residues. The DNA for the CDR3 is TGTGCCAGCAGAGATGGGACAGACCCTGGAAACACCATATATTTT. This encodes CASRDGTDPGNTIYF.

The chain carries TRBV5-1 and TRBJ2-1, with unresolved D. The CDR3 runs 15 residues. Germline-derived CDR1 and CDR2 are SGHRS and YFSETQ. V was cut by 0 bases and J by 4 bases, with 11 bases left in between. The DNA of the CDR3 is TGCGCCAGCAGCTTGGCCCGACTGGAATACAATGAGCAGTTCTTC. Translation: CASSLARLEYNEQFF.

Only one count was recorded for this clone. The V gene is TRBV2, the J gene TRBJ1-3; 7 bases map to TRBD1. The V and J ends lost 6 bases and 8 bases, in that order; junction bases with no gene match: 7. From germline, CDR1 is SNHLY and CDR2 FYNNEI. CDR3 length equals 13 residues. CDR3 nucleotide sequence: TGTGCCAGCAGGGGGGACAGACTTGACACCATATATTTT. This translates into CASRGDRLDTIYF.

This chain joins TRBV6-5 and TRBJ2-1; 9 bases agree with TRBD2. Germline CDR1 is MNHEY and CDR2 is SVGAGI. With V trimmed by 5 bases and J by 6 bases, 5 bases remained unmatched. The CDR3 is made up of 14 amino acids. The CDR3 sequence is CASSPSGTGNEQFF. The CDR3 region has the DNA TGTGCCAGCAGTCCTAGCGGGACGGGCAATGAGCAGTTCTTC.

This clone was seen only a few times. The chain combines TRBV7-9 with TRBJ1-2; tentative D call: TRBD1 (5 bases). With 5 bases removed from V and 5 bases from J, the gap between germline ends came to 18 bases. The CDR3 length is 15 residues. Germline V CDR1 and CDR2: SEHNR, FQNEAQ (reference sequence). The CDR3 sequence is CASSLGGRGMYGYTF. The CDR3 DNA follows: TGTGCCAGCAGCCTCGGGGGTCGGGGCATGTATGGCTACACCTTC.

V is TRBV7-9 and J is TRBJ2-1; D is tentatively TRBD1 or TRBD2 (5 bases each). Trimming removed 0 bases at V and 9 bases at J, with 12 bases between. The CDR3 consists of 14 residues. CDR1 and CDR2 from the germline V gene are SEHNR and FQNEAQ (reference sequence). The DNA for the CDR3 is TGTGCCAGCAGCTTAGCGCTAATTGGGGGTGAGCAGTTCTTC. Its protein is CASSLALIGGEQFF.

The gene calls are TRBV19 and TRBJ1-6; 11 bases are a match to TRBD1. From germline, CDR1 is LNHDA and CDR2 SQIVND (reference sequence). The CDR3 is made up of 13 amino acids. With V trimmed by 7 bases and J by 8 bases, 1 base remained unmatched. This chain's CDR3 is CASKGQGDSPLHF. The CDR3 DNA follows: TGTGCCAGTAAGGGACAGGGGGATTCACCCCTCCACTTT.

The genes are TRBV18 and TRBJ1-2; D possibly corresponds to TRBD1 (5 bases). The CDR3 runs to 12 residues. Germline CDR1 and CDR2: KGHSH and LQKENI. Trimming left V 4 bases short and J 8 bases short, with 11 bases between. CDR3 region: CASSLQEGGYTF. The CDR3 DNA is TGTGCCAGCTCACTGCAGGAGGGGGGCTACACCTTC.

The chain is built from TRBV18 and TRBJ2-1; D remains ambiguous. V was clipped by 4 bases and J by 0 bases, with 7 bases between them. There are 14 residues in the CDR3. CDR1 KGHSH and CDR2 LQKENI come from the germline V gene. DNA for the CDR3: TGTGCCAGCTCACTAGAGACCTCCTACAATGAGCAGTTCTTC. The encoded protein is CASSLETSYNEQFF.

The chain's CDR3 is CATSGGYEQYF. Written as DNA, the CDR3 is TGTGCCACCTCGGGGGGCTACGAGCAGTACTTC. The chain links TRBV5-4 to TRBJ2-7; 7 bases match TRBD2. Germline V gene sequence: CDR1 SGHNT, CDR2 YYREEE (reference sequence). Trimming at V came to 9 bases and at J to 3 bases, leaving 3 bases not matched to a gene. CDR3 length equals 11 residues.

The chain employs TRBV2 and TRBJ1-1; tentative D call: TRBD1 (6 bases). This CDR3 is built from 16 residues. Germline values: CDR1 SNHLY, CDR2 FYNNEI. Between the trimmed V and J ends, which lost 6 bases and 2 bases, there was a span of 19 bases. CDR3 protein: CASSSLFLGANTEAFF. The DNA of the CDR3 is TGTGCCAGCAGCTCCCTTTTTTTGGGGGCTAACACTGAAGCTTTCTTT.

The CDR3 loop reads CASSYSRTTYEQYF. CDR3 nucleotide sequence: TGTGCCAGCAGTTACTCACGGACAACCTACGAGCAGTACTTC. The chain carries TRBV6-6 and TRBJ2-7; the D gene is possibly TRBD1 (5 bases). The CDR3 covers 14 residues. Germline values: CDR1 MNHNY, CDR2 SVGAGI (reference sequence). Deletions cut 0 bases from V and 2 bases from J, with 8 bases between.

This chain joins TRBV18 and TRBJ2-7; tentative D call: TRBD2 (7 bases). Per the germline V gene, CDR1 is KGHSH and CDR2 is LQKENI. V was shortened by 3 bases and J by 5 bases, with 14 bases between the two germline ends. The CDR3 extends over 14 amino acids. The CDR3 DNA follows: TGTGCCAGCTCACCGGGGGGGGCTTCTGACGAGCAGTACTTC. Its translation: CASSPGGASDEQYF.

The chain combines TRBV18 with TRBJ2-7; perhaps TRBD2 as D (5 bases). Between the trimmed V and J ends, which lost 3 bases and 0 bases, there was a span of 12 bases. There are 15 residues in the CDR3. Germline V gene data show CDR1 as KGHSH and CDR2 as LQKENI. The CDR3 region is CASSPPGILSYEQYF. CDR3 in DNA: TGTGCCAGCTCACCCCCCGGGATTCTCTCCTACGAGCAGTACTTC.

This clone was picked up a small number of times. This chain uses TRBV9 with TRBJ2-3, with D perhaps matching TRBD2 (5 bases). The germline CDR1 and CDR2 sequences are SGDLS and YYNGEE. Trimming pared 4 bases from V and 4 bases from J, leaving 13 bases between. The CDR3 runs 14 residues. CDR3 bases: TGTGCCAGCAGCCCTAGCCCGTTGGCAGATACGCAGTATTTT. Encoded protein: CASSPSPLADTQYF.

This clone has a handful of counts. The chain carries TRBV12-5 and TRBJ1-6, with D unclear. V dropped 7 bases and J dropped 9 bases, with 10 bases sitting between them. Germline values: CDR1 LGHNT, CDR2 FRNRAP. This CDR3 region has 12 residues. This chain's CDR3 is CASAPPGSPLHF. The CDR3 DNA reads as TGTGCTAGTGCCCCCCCAGGTTCACCCCTCCACTTT.

This chain connects TRBV25-1 to TRBJ2-1; D is tentatively TRBD1 or TRBD2 (5 bases each). The CDR3 length is 11 residues. From germline, CDR1 is MGHDK and CDR2 SYGVNS. Trimming removed 6 bases at V and 7 bases at J, with 7 bases between. The CDR3 here is CASRRGNEQFF. The CDR3 coding sequence is TGTGCCAGCAGGAGGGGAAATGAGCAGTTCTTC.